These 2 T cell receptor beta chains originate from one sample sequenced in a study of radiotherapy plus CTLA-4 blockade in lung cancer. Produced via immunoSEQ multiplex PCR; TCRdb's table is partial and in-frame only. The data hold about 36,000 clones, with roughly two thirds observed a single time. Sample: peripheral blood, taken from a patient treated with radiotherapy plus ipilimumab. The receptors come from a human donor with non-small cell lung cancer who had stable disease on radiotherapy plus ipilimumab.

This sequence joins TRBV6-1 and TRBJ2-5; perhaps TRBD2 as D (6 bases). The CDR3 extends over 13 amino acids. CDR1 MNHNS and CDR2 SASEGT come from the germline V gene. Trimming shortened V by 5 bases and J by 4 bases, and 11 bases separated the two germline ends. This CDR3 reads CASSRRGGETQYF. CDR3 DNA sequence: TGTGCCAGCAGTCGGCGGGGAGGAGAGACCCAGTACTTC.

CDR3 bases: TGTGCCAGTAGTATAGGAAAAGGGACAGGGGGGACTGAAGCTTTCTTT. Its translation is CASSIGKGTGGTEAFF. The gene calls are TRBV19 and TRBJ1-1, with TRBD1 identical over 11 bases. The CDR3 has 16 amino acids. V was pared by 1 base and J by 5 bases, with 6 bases of the junction left unmatched. Germline V CDR1 and CDR2: LNHDA, SQIVND (reference sequence).